These T cell receptor beta chains were read from a single sample in a study of control samples from healthy donors and cancer patients. The method was immunoSEQ multiplex PCR; TCRdb's version includes in-frame clones alone and lacks a portion of them. The table shows about 140,000 clones, with 91% occurring only once. The sequenced material came from blood. The receptors shown here come from a man between 18 and 35 years old in good health. CDR3s include the opening cysteine and the closing phenylalanine or tryptophan. D genes are given only for firm matches. A row's size may be missing; if present it is once, few, many or a size class.

CDR3aa: CASTDSQETQYF; CDR3nt: TGCGCCAGCACAGACAGCCAAGAGACCCAGTACTTC; d_gene: NA; len: 12; v_gene: TRBV5-1; abundance: NA; j_gene: TRBJ2-5
CDR3aa: CASSLDPRGLGIYEQYF; CDR3nt: TGTGCCAGCAGCTTAGACCCCCGAGGGTTGGGGATTTACGAGCAGTACTTC; d_gene: NA; len: 17; v_gene: TRBV7-2; abundance: NA; j_gene: TRBJ2-7
CDR3aa: CASSHRGGVGYGYTF; CDR3nt: TGCGCCAGCAGCCACAGGGGCGGGGTTGGCTATGGCTACACCTTC; d_gene: NA; len: 15; v_gene: TRBV4-3; abundance: NA; j_gene: TRBJ1-2
CDR3aa: CASSQSPSPGLAGAYEQYF; CDR3nt: TGCGCCAGCAGCCAAAGCCCCTCCCCCGGACTAGCGGGGGCCTACGAGCAGTACTTC; d_gene: TRBD2; len: 19; v_gene: TRBV4-1; abundance: NA; j_gene: TRBJ2-7
CDR3aa: CASSLGPFGTYEQYF; CDR3nt: TGTGCCAGCAGCTTAGGGCCTTTTGGGACCTACGAGCAGTACTTC; d_gene: NA; len: 15; v_gene: TRBV7-8; abundance: NA; j_gene: TRBJ2-7
CDR3aa: CASSTSGIGGRKGDQPQHF; CDR3nt: TGTGCCAGTAGTACCTCCGGGATCGGGGGGAGAAAGGGGGACCAGCCCCAGCATTTT; d_gene: NA; len: 19; v_gene: TRBV19; abundance: NA; j_gene: TRBJ1-5
CDR3aa: CASSPRDYNQETQYF; CDR3nt: TGTGCCAGCAGCCCCCGGGACTACAACCAAGAGACCCAGTACTTC; d_gene: TRBD2; len: 15; v_gene: TRBV13; abundance: once; j_gene: TRBJ2-5
CDR3aa: CAISESAGAETQYF; CDR3nt: TGTGCCATCAGTGAGTCTGCGGGGGCAGAGACCCAGTACTTC; d_gene: NA; len: 14; v_gene: TRBV10-3; abundance: NA; j_gene: TRBJ2-5
CDR3aa: CASSRGGDANTEAFF; CDR3nt: TGTGCCAGCAGCCGCGGCGGGGATGCGAACACTGAAGCTTTCTTT; d_gene: NA; len: 15; v_gene: TRBV6-6; abundance: once; j_gene: TRBJ1-1
CDR3aa: CASSHADSRTEQYF; CDR3nt: TGCGCCAGCAGCCATGCAGACAGCCGTACCGAGCAGTACTTC; d_gene: NA; len: 14; v_gene: TRBV4-1; abundance: NA; j_gene: TRBJ2-7
CDR3aa: CASSLEGTGENEQYF; CDR3nt: TGCGCCAGCAGCTTGGAAGGGACAGGGGAGAACGAGCAGTACTTC; d_gene: TRBD1; len: 15; v_gene: TRBV5-1; abundance: NA; j_gene: TRBJ2-7
CDR3aa: CASSLVGQGNTEAFF; CDR3nt: TGCGCCAGCAGCTTGGTAGGACAGGGTAACACTGAAGCTTTCTTT; d_gene: TRBD1; len: 15; v_gene: TRBV5-1; abundance: NA; j_gene: TRBJ1-1
CDR3aa: CASSRGTGGNEAFF; CDR3nt: TGTGCCAGCAGTCGAGGGACAGGGGGTAATGAAGCTTTCTTT; d_gene: TRBD1; len: 14; v_gene: TRBV6-5; abundance: NA; j_gene: TRBJ1-1
CDR3aa: CASSLIRGLETQYF; CDR3nt: TGTGCCAGCAGTTTAATCAGGGGGCTTGAGACCCAGTACTTC; d_gene: TRBD1; len: 14; v_gene: TRBV27; abundance: NA; j_gene: TRBJ2-5
CDR3aa: CASSQGVGRPSGNTIYF; CDR3nt: TGCGCCAGCAGCCAAGGGGTTGGCAGACCCTCTGGAAACACCATATATTTT; d_gene: NA; len: 17; v_gene: TRBV4-1; abundance: NA; j_gene: TRBJ1-3
CDR3aa: CASSRSGTANTGELFF; CDR3nt: TGTGCCAGCAGCCGAAGCGGGACGGCTAACACCGGGGAGCTGTTTTTT; d_gene: TRBD2; len: 16; v_gene: TRBV7-6; abundance: NA; j_gene: TRBJ2-2
CDR3aa: CASKSVGSTDTQYF; CDR3nt: TGTGCCAGTAAGTCGGTGGGAAGCACAGATACGCAGTATTTT; d_gene: NA; len: 14; v_gene: TRBV19; abundance: NA; j_gene: TRBJ2-3
CDR3aa: CASSLLSGVNTEAFF; CDR3nt: TGTGCCAGCAGCTTATTGTCCGGGGTGAACACTGAAGCTTTCTTT; d_gene: NA; len: 15; v_gene: TRBV11-2; abundance: NA; j_gene: TRBJ1-1
CDR3aa: CAISESTGSGPWGSPLHF; CDR3nt: TGTGCCATCAGTGAGTCGACAGGGAGCGGTCCGTGGGGTTCACCCCTCCACTTT; d_gene: TRBD1; len: 18; v_gene: TRBV10-3; abundance: few; j_gene: TRBJ1-6
CDR3aa: CASSLVGTELYGYTF; CDR3nt: TGTGCCAGCAGCTTAGTCGGGACAGAACTCTATGGCTACACCTTC; d_gene: TRBD1; len: 15; v_gene: TRBV7-9; abundance: few; j_gene: TRBJ1-2
CDR3aa: CASSHGYGYTF; CDR3nt: TGTGCCAGCAGCCACGGCTATGGCTACACCTTC; d_gene: NA; len: 11; v_gene: TRBV3-1/TRBV3-2; abundance: NA; j_gene: TRBJ1-2
CDR3aa: CASTQDVTTGELFF; CDR3nt: TGTGCCAGTACTCAAGACGTGACCACCGGGGAGCTGTTTTTT; d_gene: NA; len: 14; v_gene: TRBV19; abundance: NA; j_gene: TRBJ2-2
CDR3aa: CASSEDPVRPGRGYEQYF; CDR3nt: TGTGCCAGCAGTGAAGACCCGGTTAGGCCGGGACGGGGATACGAGCAGTACTTC; d_gene: NA; len: 18; v_gene: TRBV6-1; abundance: NA; j_gene: TRBJ2-7
CDR3aa: CASSLGALAGYEEELFF; CDR3nt: TGTGCCAGCAGCTTAGGGGCACTAGCTGGTTACGAGGAGGAGCTGTTTTTT; d_gene: NA; len: 17; v_gene: TRBV7-9; abundance: NA; j_gene: TRBJ2-2